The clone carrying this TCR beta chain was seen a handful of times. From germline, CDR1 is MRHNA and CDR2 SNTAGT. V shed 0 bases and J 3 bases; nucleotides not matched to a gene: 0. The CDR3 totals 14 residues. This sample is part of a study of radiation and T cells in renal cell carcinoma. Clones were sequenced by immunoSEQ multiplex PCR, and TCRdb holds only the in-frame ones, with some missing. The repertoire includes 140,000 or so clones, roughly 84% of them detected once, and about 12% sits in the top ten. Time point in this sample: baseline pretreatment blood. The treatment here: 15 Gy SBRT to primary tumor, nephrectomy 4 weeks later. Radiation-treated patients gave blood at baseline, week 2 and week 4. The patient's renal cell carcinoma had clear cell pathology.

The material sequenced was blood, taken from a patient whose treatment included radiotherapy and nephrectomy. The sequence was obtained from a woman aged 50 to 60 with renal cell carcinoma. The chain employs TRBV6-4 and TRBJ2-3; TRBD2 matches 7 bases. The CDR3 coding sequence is TGTGCCAGCAGTGACTCGGGGGGGACAGATACGCAGTATTTT. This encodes CASSDSGGTDTQYF.